The 14 T cell receptor beta chains below come from one sample, sequenced in a study of T cell changes during pregnancy in multiple sclerosis (dated by TCRdb to the late 2010s). Libraries were prepared through the immunoSEQ multiplex PCR assay. TCRdb carries this immuneACCESS record with in-frame sequences only. Its versions omit some clonotypes, under half of them owing to an unresolved V gene in the studies checked, with the rest unexplained. Present in this sample are some 14,000 clones, about 90% of which were seen just once. The top ten hold about 8.7% of the sample. The sequenced sample was CD8+ T cells from peripheral blood mononuclear cells, obtained in the first trimester of pregnancy. The receptors here all came from a female donor with multiple sclerosis, enrolled in a pregnancy study.

The chain couples TRBV30 to TRBJ2-1; 7 bases are a match to TRBD2. In germline, CDR1 is GTSNPN, CDR2 SVGIG (reference sequence). After removal of 1 base from V and 2 bases from J, the junction contained 5 bases not matched to a gene. This CDR3 is built from 15 residues. The CDR3, as DNA: TGTGCCTGGAGTGGCGCGGCGGGGGCCTACAATGAGCAGTTCTTC. Amino acid sequence: CAWSGAAGAYNEQFF.

V usage is TRBV27 and J usage is TRBJ2-7; 7 nucleotides match TRBD1. Germline trimming cut 6 bases from V and 6 bases from J; bases unmatched to any gene: 11. CDR3 length equals 14 residues. Germline V gives CDR1 MNHEY, CDR2 SMNVEV (reference sequence). The CDR3 coding sequence is TGTGCCAGCAGCCCCGGGACAGATTTAATCGAGCAGTACTTC. This translates into CASSPGTDLIEQYF.

This sequence joins TRBV28 and TRBJ1-1, with D perhaps matching TRBD1 (6 bases). This CDR3 has 15 residues. CDR1 and CDR2 from the germline V gene are MDHEN and SYDVKM. Trimming removed 4 bases at V and 3 bases at J, with 15 bases between. The CDR3 loop is CASSSTQGGDTEAFF. The CDR3 nucleotides are TGTGCCAGCAGTTCGACCCAAGGGGGGGACACTGAAGCTTTCTTT.

The chain combines TRBV4-1 with TRBJ1-2; D may be TRBD1 (5 bases). Germline CDR1 MGHRA, CDR2 YSYEKL. This CDR3 comprises 16 residues. Deletions cut 0 bases from V and 3 bases from J, with 14 bases between. The CDR3 DNA reads as TGCGCCAGCAGCCAAGAACCCGCACAGGCGCACTATGGCTACACCTTC. The encoded protein is CASSQEPAQAHYGYTF.

The chain has TRBV28 and TRBJ2-7, with a weak D call TRBD1 (6 bases). Trimming cost V 6 bases and J 0 bases, with 9 bases left between them. CDR1 is MDHEN, CDR2 SYDVKM, per germline. This CDR3 spans 13 amino acids. In DNA, the CDR3 is TGTGCCAGCAGGATGGGACACTCCTACGAGCAGTACTTC. This encodes CASRMGHSYEQYF.

The chain recombines TRBV25-1 with TRBJ1-2, with D uncertain. V dropped 1 base and J dropped 8 bases, with 8 bases sitting between them. The CDR3 totals 12 residues. Germline V gene lookup returns CDR1 MGHDK and CDR2 SYGVNS. This CDR3 reads CASSESGPGYTF. In nucleotides, the CDR3 is TGTGCCAGCAGTGAATCAGGTCCAGGCTACACCTTC.

This chain joins TRBV9 and TRBJ1-6, with 9 bases identical to TRBD1. Germline lookup yields CDR1 SGDLS and CDR2 YYNGEE. The CDR3 consists of 17 residues. V shed 3 bases, J shed 6 bases, and the junction held 10 bases outside the gene matches. The CDR3 loop is CASSAEGGTGPNSPLHF. The DNA for the CDR3 is TGTGCCAGCAGCGCGGAGGGCGGGACAGGGCCTAATTCACCCCTCCACTTT.

The gene calls are TRBV6-4 and TRBJ2-3, with 9 bases lining up with TRBD2. Trimming cost V 9 bases and J 3 bases; bases outside gene matches: 7. This CDR3 contains 14 residues. Germline CDR1 MRHNA, CDR2 SNTAGT. CDR3 in DNA: TGTGCCAGTGGAGCGGGGGGCGAGACAGATACGCAGTATTTT. It yields the protein CASGAGGETDTQYF.

The V gene is TRBV6-5, the J gene TRBJ2-3; perhaps TRBD1 as D (6 bases). Germline CDR1 is MNHEY and CDR2 is SVGAGI. V lost 11 bases and J 6 bases, leaving 12 bases between the germline ends. This CDR3 has 11 residues. The CDR3 nucleotides are TGTGCCTCTACAGGGTGGGATACGCAGTATTTT. Translation: CASTGWDTQYF.

The chain recombines TRBV11-2 with TRBJ2-3; 10 bases fit TRBD2. Germline CDR1 is SGHAT and CDR2 is FQNNGV. The length of the CDR3 is 15 residues. The V gene end was trimmed by 2 bases and the J gene end by 1 base; junction bases not matched to a gene: 0. In nucleotides, the CDR3 is TGTGCCAGCAGCTTACTAGCGGGGGGCACAGATACGCAGTATTTT. Protein sequence: CASSLLAGGTDTQYF. The variable domain in full, completed from reference TRBV11-2 and TRBJ2-3, reads EAGVAQSPRYKIIEKRQSVAFWCNPISGHATLYWYQQILGQGPKLLIQFQNNGVVDDSQLPKDRFSAERLKGVDSTLKIQPAKLEDSAVYLCASSLLAGGTDTQYFGPGTRLTVL.

The genes are TRBV7-8 and TRBJ1-2, with D perhaps TRBD1 (6 bases). Germline V gene data show CDR1 as SGHVS and CDR2 as FQNEAQ. Trimming removed 5 bases from V and 0 bases from J, with 16 bases in between. The CDR3 has 16 amino acids. The CDR3 DNA follows: TGTGCCAGCAGCCCCCATAGAGGGGGAGCTAACTATGGCTACACCTTC. It translates to CASSPHRGGANYGYTF.

The genes are TRBV10-3 and TRBJ2-5; D gene unclear. There are 16 residues in the CDR3. Trimming took off 0 bases at V and 5 bases at J, with 16 bases between the two ends. The germline CDR1 and CDR2 sequences are ENHRY and SYGVKD. For the CDR3, the DNA is TGTGCCATCAGTGAGTCTTTCCTTGGGCAAATGGAGACCCAGTACTTC. This codes for CAISESFLGQMETQYF.

This clone was detected once. V gene TRBV19 combines with J gene TRBJ2-2; possibly TRBD1 for D (5 bases). Germline CDR1 is LNHDA and CDR2 is SQIVND (reference sequence). This CDR3 is built from 15 residues. Trimming pared 5 bases from V and 5 bases from J, leaving 15 bases between. CDR3 bases: TGTGCCAGTAGTCGCGACTCTCCAGGGACCGGGGAGCTGTTTTTT. Its translation is CASSRDSPGTGELFF. The full variable domain, with the rest looked up from reference TRBV19 and TRBJ2-2, is DGGITQSPKYLFRKEGQNVTLSCEQNLNHDAMYWYRQDPGQGLRLIYYSQIVNDFQKGDIAEGYSVSREKKESFPLTVTSAQKNPTAFYLCASSRDSPGTGELFFGEGSRLTVL.

The chain employs TRBV15 and TRBJ1-1; D is ambiguous. V was clipped by 3 bases and J by 1 base, with 9 bases between them. CDR3 length equals 14 residues. Looked up from germline, CDR1 is LNHNV and CDR2 is YYDKDF (reference sequence). The CDR3: CATSRERANTEAFF. The CDR3, as DNA: TGTGCCACCAGCAGGGAGAGGGCGAACACTGAAGCTTTCTTT.